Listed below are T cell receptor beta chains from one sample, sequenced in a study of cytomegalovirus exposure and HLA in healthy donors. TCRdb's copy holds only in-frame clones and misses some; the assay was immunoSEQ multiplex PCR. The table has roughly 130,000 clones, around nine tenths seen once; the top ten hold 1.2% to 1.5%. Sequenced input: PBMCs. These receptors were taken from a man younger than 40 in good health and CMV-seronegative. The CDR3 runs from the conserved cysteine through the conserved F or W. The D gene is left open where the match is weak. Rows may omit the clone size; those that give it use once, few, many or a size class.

DNA: TGCGCCAGCAGCCAAGCCGGGACAGGGGGCTACGAGCAGTACTTC
CDR3: CASSQAGTGGYEQYF
J: TRBJ2-7
size: few
V: TRBV4-3
D: TRBD1

DNA: TGCAGCGCGTGGGGACAGGGAGGAAACACCATATATTTT
CDR3: CSAWGQGGNTIYF
J: TRBJ1-3
size: -
V: TRBV29-1
D: TRBD1

DNA: TGTGCCAGCAGCCCGGGACTAGCCGACTACGAGCAGTACTTC
CDR3: CASSPGLADYEQYF
J: TRBJ2-7
size: -
V: TRBV7-8
D: TRBD2

DNA: TGTGCCAGCGAAAAGGGGGCTAGCGGGAGGAATGAGCAGTTCTTC
CDR3: CASEKGASGRNEQFF
J: TRBJ2-1
size: -
V: TRBV6-5
D: TRBD2

DNA: TGTGCCAGCAGTTTGAGGACAGTCAACTATGGCTACACCTTC
CDR3: CASSLRTVNYGYTF
J: TRBJ1-2
size: -
V: TRBV28
D: -

DNA: TGTGCCAGCGCCGGCGGAAATGAAAAACTGTTTTTT
CDR3: CASAGGNEKLFF
J: TRBJ1-4
size: -
V: TRBV6-5
D: -

DNA: TGTGCCATCAGTGAACTATCCAGGGGGCAATATGGAGGCTACACCTTC
CDR3: CAISELSRGQYGGYTF
J: TRBJ1-2
size: -
V: TRBV10-3
D: TRBD1

DNA: TGTGCCAGCCGCCCGCTAGCGGGAAACACCGGGGAGCTGTTTTTT
CDR3: CASRPLAGNTGELFF
J: TRBJ2-2
size: -
V: TRBV2
D: TRBD2

DNA: TGTGCCAGCATCCAGGGTGGAGGGCTAGCGCTCTCCTACAATGAGCAGTTCTTC
CDR3: CASIQGGGLALSYNEQFF
J: TRBJ2-1
size: -
V: TRBV27
D: -

DNA: TGTGCCAGCAGCCGGACTAGCGGGAGGCCAACCTACAATGAGCAGTTCTTC
CDR3: CASSRTSGRPTYNEQFF
J: TRBJ2-1
size: -
V: TRBV5-4
D: TRBD2

DNA: TGTGCCAGCAGTTATGGTATGGGCCGAGAGACCCAGTACTTC
CDR3: CASSYGMGRETQYF
J: TRBJ2-5
size: -
V: TRBV6-5
D: -

DNA: TGCGCCAGCAGCTTCCCCGGGGAAGGGGAGCAGTACTTC
CDR3: CASSFPGEGEQYF
J: TRBJ2-7
size: -
V: TRBV5-1
D: -

DNA: TGTGCCAGCAGCCCGGGGGGGACAGGGCAGCTTGGGGCCAACGTCCTGACTTTC
CDR3: CASSPGGTGQLGANVLTF
J: TRBJ2-6
size: -
V: TRBV11-2
D: -

DNA: TGCGCCAGCAGTCACAGGGAAGATTACGAGCAGTACTTC
CDR3: CASSHREDYEQYF
J: TRBJ2-7
size: -
V: TRBV5-1
D: -

DNA: TGTGCCAGCAGTCGCCGTGAGCGGTACAATGAGCAGTTCTTC
CDR3: CASSRRERYNEQFF
J: TRBJ2-1
size: -
V: TRBV27
D: -

DNA: TGTGCCAGCAGGGATTCAGGGGCCACTGAAGCTTTCTTT
CDR3: CASRDSGATEAFF
J: TRBJ1-1
size: once
V: TRBV7-3
D: -

DNA: TGCGCCAGCAGCCAGGGACAGGTCTCCTACGAGCAGTACTTC
CDR3: CASSQGQVSYEQYF
J: TRBJ2-7
size: -
V: TRBV4-3
D: TRBD1

DNA: TGTGCCAGCAGCTTGGGGACTAGCGGGAGTAATGAGCAGTTCTTC
CDR3: CASSLGTSGSNEQFF
J: TRBJ2-1
size: -
V: TRBV7-2
D: TRBD2

DNA: TGTGCCAGCAGCTTAAGCAGGGACTATGGCTACACCTTC
CDR3: CASSLSRDYGYTF
J: TRBJ1-2
size: -
V: TRBV5-4
D: -